This TCR beta chain comes out of a study of blood T cell repertoires in COVID-19. Study information: Samples came from the United States, Italy and Spain, spanning acute and convalescent COVID-19. The analysed material was cDNA or gDNA that came from T cells, B-cell-depleted T cells, or PBMCs.

This clone was counted once. V was pared by 3 bases and J by 12 bases, with 10 bases of the junction left unmatched. CDR3 length: 15 residues. Germline V CDR1 and CDR2: KGHSH, LQKENI. Per the original data handling: Amplification of reference gene primers provided the estimated nucleated cell counts. Profiled with immunoSEQ multiplex PCR; TCRdb holds only in-frame clones, not every one. V and J calls and clone size come straight from that table; D and trimming were deduced from the DNA. The sample records 35,000 or so clones, more than 90% being singletons. The sample was peripheral blood. This chain joins TRBV18 and TRBJ2-7; 14 bases align to TRBD2. This receptor was obtained from a man aged 55 to 70 with active or convalescent COVID-19. CDR3 amino acids: CASSPGETSGGALYF. Written as DNA, the CDR3 is TGTGCCAGCTCACCTGGAGAGACTAGCGGGGGGGCCCTGTACTTC.